A selection of T cell receptor beta chains follows, all from one sample in a study of cytomegalovirus exposure and HLA in healthy donors. Assay used: immunoSEQ multiplex PCR; TCRdb lists only in-frame clones, some missing. Among 140,000 to 150,000 clones, 65% to 80% were seen once, and the ten largest hold over 6%. Sequenced sample: PBMCs. The receptors originated from a man between 25 and 39 years old in good health and CMV-seronegative. CDR3s include the opening cysteine and the closing phenylalanine or tryptophan. Each record gives: D gene, J gene, clone size, V gene, CDR3 protein, CDR3 DNA. The D gene is left open where the match is weak. Only part of the rows carry a size: once, few, many, or a class if the clone is expanded.

D gene: .; J gene: TRBJ2-7; clone size: .; V gene: TRBV4-2; CDR3 protein: CASSQDAGWGSYEQYF; CDR3 DNA: TGTGCCAGCAGCCAGGATGCGGGGTGGGGCTCCTACGAGCAGTACTTC
D gene: .; J gene: TRBJ1-1; clone size: .; V gene: TRBV30; CDR3 protein: CAWSPMSHTEAFF; CDR3 DNA: TGTGCCTGGAGTCCAATGAGCCATACTGAAGCTTTCTTT
D gene: .; J gene: TRBJ1-1; clone size: few; V gene: TRBV20-1; CDR3 protein: CSASVPEEAFF; CDR3 DNA: TGCAGTGCTAGCGTCCCGGAGGAAGCTTTCTTT
D gene: TRBD2; J gene: TRBJ2-1; clone size: .; V gene: TRBV9; CDR3 protein: CASSQPSGSTPMKQFF; CDR3 DNA: TGTGCCAGCAGCCAACCTAGCGGGAGTACCCCAATGAAGCAGTTCTTC
D gene: .; J gene: TRBJ1-1; clone size: .; V gene: TRBV27; CDR3 protein: CASTLRPRGTEAFF; CDR3 DNA: TGTGCCAGCACCCTGAGGCCGCGGGGCACTGAAGCTTTCTTT
D gene: TRBD1; J gene: TRBJ1-5; clone size: once; V gene: TRBV29-1; CDR3 protein: CSVEQGVGQPQHF; CDR3 DNA: TGCAGCGTGGAACAGGGGGTGGGACAGCCCCAGCATTTT
D gene: .; J gene: TRBJ1-6; clone size: few; V gene: TRBV5-1; CDR3 protein: CASRWTNNNSPLHF; CDR3 DNA: TGCGCCAGCCGCTGGACAAACAATAATTCACCCCTCCACTTT
D gene: .; J gene: TRBJ1-1; clone size: .; V gene: TRBV4-2; CDR3 protein: CASSQDNRRGTEAFF; CDR3 DNA: TGTGCCAGCAGCCAAGATAATCGTAGGGGCACTGAAGCTTTCTTT
D gene: .; J gene: TRBJ2-1; clone size: .; V gene: TRBV30; CDR3 protein: CAWRGGADEQFF; CDR3 DNA: TGTGCCTGGAGGGGGGGTGCGGATGAGCAGTTCTTC
D gene: .; J gene: TRBJ2-3; clone size: .; V gene: TRBV6-6; CDR3 protein: CASSSKTSTDTQYF; CDR3 DNA: TGTGCCAGCAGTTCCAAGACTAGCACAGATACGCAGTATTTT
D gene: .; J gene: TRBJ1-2; clone size: .; V gene: TRBV29-1; CDR3 protein: CSVDRLGQGYGYTF; CDR3 DNA: TGCAGCGTTGATAGGTTGGGGCAGGGGTATGGCTACACCTTC
D gene: .; J gene: TRBJ2-5; clone size: once; V gene: TRBV28; CDR3 protein: CASSTELGGAETQYF; CDR3 DNA: TGTGCCAGCAGTACAGAATTAGGAGGGGCAGAGACCCAGTACTTC
D gene: TRBD1; J gene: TRBJ1-5; clone size: .; V gene: TRBV30; CDR3 protein: CAWSQQGRPQHF; CDR3 DNA: TGTGCCTGGAGCCAACAGGGGCGGCCCCAGCATTTT
D gene: TRBD1; J gene: TRBJ1-2; clone size: .; V gene: TRBV7-9; CDR3 protein: CASSARQGWVGYTF; CDR3 DNA: TGTGCCAGCAGCGCCCGACAGGGGTGGGTTGGCTACACCTTC
D gene: TRBD1; J gene: TRBJ2-5; clone size: .; V gene: TRBV2; CDR3 protein: CASSQGVWETQYF; CDR3 DNA: TGTGCCAGCAGTCAGGGGGTTTGGGAGACCCAGTACTTC
D gene: TRBD1; J gene: TRBJ1-1; clone size: .; V gene: TRBV6-5; CDR3 protein: CASTGRGFGAFF; CDR3 DNA: TGTGCCAGCACCGGCAGGGGGTTCGGAGCTTTCTTT
D gene: TRBD1; J gene: TRBJ2-7; clone size: .; V gene: TRBV9; CDR3 protein: CASSANRQGVYEQYF; CDR3 DNA: TGTGCCAGCAGCGCTAATAGACAGGGGGTCTACGAGCAGTACTTC
D gene: TRBD2; J gene: TRBJ2-7; clone size: few; V gene: TRBV9; CDR3 protein: CASSASGRAREQYF; CDR3 DNA: TGTGCCAGCAGCGCTAGCGGGAGGGCCAGGGAGCAGTACTTC
D gene: .; J gene: TRBJ2-5; clone size: .; V gene: TRBV9; CDR3 protein: CASSTPLQGLEEETQYF; CDR3 DNA: TGTGCCAGCAGCACCCCCCTTCAGGGGTTGGAAGAAGAGACCCAGTACTTC
D gene: TRBD1; J gene: TRBJ1-2; clone size: .; V gene: TRBV19; CDR3 protein: CAGRTGPYGYTF; CDR3 DNA: TGTGCCGGACGGACAGGGCCCTATGGCTACACCTTC
D gene: .; J gene: TRBJ1-1; clone size: once; V gene: TRBV28; CDR3 protein: CASIPQGPNEAFF; CDR3 DNA: TGTGCCAGCATCCCTCAGGGCCCCAATGAGGCTTTCTTT
D gene: .; J gene: TRBJ2-5; clone size: .; V gene: TRBV6-1; CDR3 protein: CASSETGGGRHQETQYF; CDR3 DNA: TGTGCCAGCAGTGAAACGGGTGGTGGGAGGCACCAAGAGACCCAGTACTTC
D gene: .; J gene: TRBJ2-1; clone size: .; V gene: TRBV11-2; CDR3 protein: CASSFAGYNEQFF; CDR3 DNA: TGTGCCAGCAGCTTCGCAGGGTACAATGAGCAGTTCTTC
D gene: .; J gene: TRBJ2-4; clone size: .; V gene: TRBV27; CDR3 protein: CASSPSSNRVVKNIQYF; CDR3 DNA: TGTGCCAGCAGTCCGAGCTCTAACAGGGTTGTCAAAAACATTCAGTACTTC
D gene: TRBD2; J gene: TRBJ2-7; clone size: .; V gene: TRBV19; CDR3 protein: CASRSERGAPYEQYF; CDR3 DNA: TGTGCCAGTAGAAGCGAGCGGGGGGCTCCCTACGAGCAGTACTTC
D gene: TRBD1; J gene: TRBJ1-1; clone size: .; V gene: TRBV19; CDR3 protein: CASSSTGGRFAEAFF; CDR3 DNA: TGTGCCAGTAGTAGCACAGGGGGGAGGTTTGCTGAAGCTTTCTTT